This T cell receptor beta chain appears in the sequencing data of a study of blood T cell repertoires in COVID-19. The V and J ends lost 4 bases and 4 bases respectively, with 19 bases between them. The germline gives CDR1 SGDLS, CDR2 YYNGEE. The CDR3 loop spans 16 amino acids. The method was immunoSEQ multiplex PCR; TCRdb's version includes in-frame clones alone and lacks a portion of them. This repertoire shows about 170,000 clones, 85% found once; its top ten account for over 7%. This TCR was sampled from a woman aged 80 or over with COVID-19, enrolled during active disease. Sequenced material: peripheral blood. This chain joins TRBV9 and TRBJ2-3; D may be TRBD2 (5 bases). As DNA, the CDR3 is TGTGCCAGCAGCCCGCAAGTCGGGGAGCTAGCAGATACGCAGTATTTT. Amino acids: CASSPQVGELADTQYF.